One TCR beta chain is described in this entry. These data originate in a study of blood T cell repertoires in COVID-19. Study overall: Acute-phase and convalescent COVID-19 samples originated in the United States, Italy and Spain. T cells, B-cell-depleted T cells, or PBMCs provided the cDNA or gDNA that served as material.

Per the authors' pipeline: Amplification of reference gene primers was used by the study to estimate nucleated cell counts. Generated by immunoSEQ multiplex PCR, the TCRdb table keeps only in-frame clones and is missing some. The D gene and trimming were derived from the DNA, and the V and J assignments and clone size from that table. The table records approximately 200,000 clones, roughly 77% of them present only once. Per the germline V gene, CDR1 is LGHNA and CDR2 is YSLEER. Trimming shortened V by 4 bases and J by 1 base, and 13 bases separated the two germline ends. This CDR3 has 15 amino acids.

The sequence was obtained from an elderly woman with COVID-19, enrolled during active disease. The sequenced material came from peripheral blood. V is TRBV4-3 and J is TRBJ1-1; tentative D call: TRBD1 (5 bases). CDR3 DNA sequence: TGCGCCAGCAGCCCCCAGGCAGGGCGGAACACTGAAGCTTTCTTT. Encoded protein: CASSPQAGRNTEAFF.